This is a list of T cell receptor beta chains from one sample in a study of blood T cell repertoires in COVID-19. Libraries were prepared by immunoSEQ multiplex PCR; TCRdb keeps only in-frame clonotypes and omits some of them. The data hold approximately 76,000 clones, with around four fifths observed a single time. The specimen was peripheral blood. The source of these receptors is a man older than 75 with active or convalescent COVID-19. The CDR3 runs from the conserved cysteine through the conserved F or W. A D gene is named only where the DNA matches it firmly. Only some rows state a clone size, as once, few, many or a class for expanded clones.

CDR3	DNA	size	V	D	J
CASSLAWREGEQYF	TGTGCCAGCAGCTTAGCGTGGCGGGAGGGCGAGCAGTACTTC	.	TRBV7-2	TRBD2	TRBJ2-7
CASSLSSGGEDEQFF	TGCGCCAGCAGCTTGTCTAGCGGGGGTGAGGATGAGCAGTTCTTC	once	TRBV5-1	TRBD2	TRBJ2-1
CASSRGQAAGGDTQYF	TGTGCCAGCAGCCGGGGACAGGCCGCCGGGGGGGATACGCAGTATTTT	.	TRBV25-1	.	TRBJ2-3
CSAGQGETQYF	TGCAGTGCTGGACAGGGGGAGACCCAGTACTTC	.	TRBV20-1	TRBD1	TRBJ2-5
CASSDGHDYGYTF	TGCGCCAGCAGTGACGGACACGACTATGGCTACACCTTC	.	TRBV10-1	.	TRBJ1-2
CASSLGTVNTEAFF	TGTGCCAGCAGCCTGGGGACAGTTAACACTGAAGCTTTCTTT	.	TRBV4-2	TRBD1	TRBJ1-1
CASGAAHTSYEQYF	TGTGCCAGCGGGGCAGCCCATACTTCCTACGAGCAGTACTTC	.	TRBV28	.	TRBJ2-7
CAVRTPGGNTIYF	TGTGCCGTCCGGACCCCAGGGGGAAACACCATATATTTT	.	TRBV19	.	TRBJ1-3
CASSVNGRTDTQYF	TGTGCCAGCAGCGTAAACGGTAGAACAGATACGCAGTATTTT	.	TRBV9	.	TRBJ2-3
CASSYSLANTDTQYF	TGTGCCAGCAGTTACTCGCTAGCGAATACAGATACGCAGTATTTT	few	TRBV6-5	.	TRBJ2-3
CASSSGPYRDEQFF	TGCGCCAGCAGCTCCGGGCCCTACAGGGATGAGCAGTTCTTC	.	TRBV5-1	.	TRBJ2-1
CASSPRGSGLYNEQFF	TGTGCCAGCAGCCCGAGGGGTAGCGGCCTGTACAATGAGCAGTTCTTC	.	TRBV13	.	TRBJ2-1
CASSRGETQYF	TGTGCCAGCAGCAGGGGGGAGACCCAGTACTTC	.	TRBV4-2	.	TRBJ2-5